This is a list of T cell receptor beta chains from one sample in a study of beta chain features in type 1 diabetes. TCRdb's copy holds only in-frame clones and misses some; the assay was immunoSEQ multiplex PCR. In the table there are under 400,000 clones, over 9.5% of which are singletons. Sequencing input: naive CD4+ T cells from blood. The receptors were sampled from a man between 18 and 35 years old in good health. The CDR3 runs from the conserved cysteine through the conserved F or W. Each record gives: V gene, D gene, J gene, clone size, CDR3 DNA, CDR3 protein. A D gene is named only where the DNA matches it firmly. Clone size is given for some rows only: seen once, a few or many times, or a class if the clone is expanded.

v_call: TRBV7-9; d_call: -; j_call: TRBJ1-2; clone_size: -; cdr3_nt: TGTGCCAGCAGCTACGACAGTCGGTATGGCTACACCTTC; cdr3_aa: CASSYDSRYGYTF
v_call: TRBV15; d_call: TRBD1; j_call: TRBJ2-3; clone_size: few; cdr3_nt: TGTGCCACCAGCAGAGACCTACAGGGGAAGAGGGGCACAGATACGCAGTATTTT; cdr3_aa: CATSRDLQGKRGTDTQYF
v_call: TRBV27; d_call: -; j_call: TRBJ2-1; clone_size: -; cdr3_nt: TGTGCCAGCAGTCCCCCAGGGGGGAGTGAGCAGTTCTTC; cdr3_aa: CASSPPGGSEQFF
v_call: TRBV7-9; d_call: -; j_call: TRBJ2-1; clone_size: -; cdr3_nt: TGTGCCAGCAGCCATCGGGTTCCCTCCTACAATGAGCAGTTCTTC; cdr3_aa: CASSHRVPSYNEQFF
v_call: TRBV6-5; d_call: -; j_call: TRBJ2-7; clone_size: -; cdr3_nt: TGTGCCAGCAGTTATCGGGGTTACGAGCAGTACTTC; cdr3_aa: CASSYRGYEQYF
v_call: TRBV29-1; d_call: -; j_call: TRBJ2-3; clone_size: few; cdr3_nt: TGCAGCTCCCTAAAGGGAGCCGGGGGAGGCAGCCCTACTAGCACAGATACGCAGTATTTT; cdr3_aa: CSSLKGAGGGSPTSTDTQYF
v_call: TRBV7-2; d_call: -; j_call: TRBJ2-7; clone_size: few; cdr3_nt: TGTGCCAGCAGCCGACAAGTGGGTCAGGGGAAGAGCGAGCAGTACTTC; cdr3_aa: CASSRQVGQGKSEQYF
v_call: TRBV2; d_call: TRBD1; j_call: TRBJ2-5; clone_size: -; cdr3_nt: TGTGCCACTGCGGGACAGGGAGGGTTGGAGACCCAGTACTTC; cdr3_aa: CATAGQGGLETQYF
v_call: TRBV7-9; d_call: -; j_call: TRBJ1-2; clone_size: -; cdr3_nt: TGTGCCAGCAGCCTGATTGGGGGCTGGGGAAACTATGGCTACACCTTC; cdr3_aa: CASSLIGGWGNYGYTF
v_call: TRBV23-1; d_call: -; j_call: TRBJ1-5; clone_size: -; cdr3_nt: TGCGCCAGCAGTCTTAGACAGGACGCTAATCAGCCCCAGCATTTT; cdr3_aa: CASSLRQDANQPQHF
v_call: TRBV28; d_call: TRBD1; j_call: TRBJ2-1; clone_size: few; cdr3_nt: TGTGCCAGCACCCCTACAGACAGGGGATTTTGGGAGCAGTTCTTC; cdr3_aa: CASTPTDRGFWEQFF
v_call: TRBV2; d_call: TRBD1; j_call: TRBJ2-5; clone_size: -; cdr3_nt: TGTGCCAGCAGTCAGACAGGGGCAGAGACCCAGTACTTC; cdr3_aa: CASSQTGAETQYF
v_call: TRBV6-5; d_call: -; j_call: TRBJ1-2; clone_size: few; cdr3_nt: TGTGCCAGCAGTTACCTGACAGGAGTTGTGGAGGGCTACACCTTC; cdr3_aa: CASSYLTGVVEGYTF
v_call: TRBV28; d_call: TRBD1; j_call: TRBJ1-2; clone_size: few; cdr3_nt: TGTGCCAGCAGTTTATATCTCCCCGGGACAGGGTTTGGCTACACCTTC; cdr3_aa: CASSLYLPGTGFGYTF
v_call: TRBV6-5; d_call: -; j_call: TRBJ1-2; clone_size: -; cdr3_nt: TGTGCCAGCAGGGTCGGGACTAACTATGGCTACACCTTC; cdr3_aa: CASRVGTNYGYTF
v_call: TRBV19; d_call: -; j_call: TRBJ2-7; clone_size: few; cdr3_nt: TGTGCCAGTAGTCCCACCACTAGCACTACCTCCTACGAGCAGTACTTC; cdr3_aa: CASSPTTSTTSYEQYF
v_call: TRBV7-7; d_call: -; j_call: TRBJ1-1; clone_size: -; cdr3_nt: TGTGCTAGCAGCTTCTCCCGGGACACTGAAGCTTTCTTT; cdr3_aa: CASSFSRDTEAFF